This T cell receptor beta chain was captured by sequencing in a study of early T cells in non-severe SARS-CoV-2 infection. At the level of the study: Sequencing was performed on bulk RNA from unsorted whole blood, leaving chains unpaired.

The CDR3 length is 15 residues. Per germline, CDR1 DFQATT and CDR2 SNEGSKA (reference sequence). V shed 0 bases and J shed 1 base, with 10 bases lying between them. This clonotype occurred many times. TCRdb processed the 5' RACE reads anew with MiXCR; each CDR3 protein has one entry. The sample yields about 34,000 distinct CDR3 sequences, 5.5% to 7.5% seen once. Sequencing was carried out using whole blood. The TCR sequence derives from an adult who was a healthcare worker with PCR-confirmed SARS-CoV-2 infection or an uninfected control (not recorded which). The J gene is TRBJ1-5, the V gene TRBV20-1, with D unclear. CDR3 protein: CSARESRGSNQPQHF. DNA of the CDR3: TGCAGTGCTAGAGAATCCCGTGGCAGCAATCAGCCCCAGCATTTT.